What follows are 24 T cell receptor beta chains derived from one specimen sequenced in a study of blood T cell repertoires in COVID-19 (dated by TCRdb to 2020 to 2022). The library was prepared using the immunoSEQ multiplex PCR assay. TCRdb retrieved this table from immuneACCESS and kept in-frame rearrangements only. Not all clones are present; in checked studies, unresolved V genes account for under half, and no reason is known for the remainder. This sample gives approximately 280,000 clones in total; roughly 85% of them show up just once. 5% of the sample is held by the ten biggest clonotypes. Specimen: PBMCs or T cells enriched from blood (not recorded which). All receptors come from a man aged 40-49 years who had been exposed to COVID-19.

The chain carries TRBV4-1 and TRBJ1-1; D call uncertain. Between the trimmed V and J ends, which lost 2 bases and 4 bases, there was a span of 11 bases. This CDR3 contains 14 residues. In germline, CDR1 is MGHRA, CDR2 YSYEKL. CDR3 protein: CASSQPGGTTEAFF. The CDR3 DNA follows: TGCGCCAGCAGCCAACCCGGAGGCACCACTGAAGCTTTCTTT.

The CDR3 loop is CASSLVGRDEQFF. CDR3 DNA: TGTGCCAGCAGCTTAGTGGGCCGCGATGAGCAGTTCTTC. This rearrangement joins TRBV7-9 to TRBJ2-1, with unresolved D. CDR3 length: 13 residues. Germline V gene data show CDR1 as SEHNR and CDR2 as FQNEAQ (reference sequence). Trimming took 1 base from V and 8 from J, leaving 9 bases between them.

The chain combines TRBV6-1 with TRBJ1-1; no definite D call. The ends were cut back, 0 bases at V and 5 bases at J, with 7 bases in the middle. The CDR3 loop spans 13 amino acids. CDR1 MNHNS and CDR2 SASEGT come from the germline V gene. CDR3 in DNA: TGTGCCAGCAGTGAAGCGGGAGGAACTGAAGCTTTCTTT. Amino acid sequence: CASSEAGGTEAFF.

The rearrangement joins TRBV2 to TRBJ1-3; 8 bases agree with TRBD1. This CDR3 is 16 amino acids long. The ends lost 3 bases at V and 1 base at J; junction bases unmatched: 5. Per the germline V gene, CDR1 is SNHLY and CDR2 is FYNNEI. The CDR3 DNA reads TGTGCCAGCAGTGATCCAGGGGGCGCTTCTGGAAACACCATATATTTT. Translating gives CASSDPGGASGNTIYF.

The chain combines TRBV29-1 with TRBJ1-1; 9 bases are shared with TRBD1. V lost 6 bases and J lost 6; bases outside the gene matches: 17. Looked up from germline, CDR1 is SQVTM and CDR2 is ANQGSEA. This CDR3 contains 16 residues. The CDR3 protein is CSVCRDRVIKSAEAFF. CDR3 bases: TGCAGCGTCTGTCGGGACAGGGTTATTAAAAGTGCTGAAGCTTTCTTT. Combining the CDR3 with reference TRBV29-1 and TRBJ1-1 gives the whole variable domain SAVISQKPSRDICQRGTSLTIQCQVDSQVTMMFWYRQQPGQSLTLIATANQGSEATYESGFVIDKFPISRPNLTFSTLTVSNMSPEDSSIYLCSVCRDRVIKSAEAFFGQGTRLTVV.

The V call is TRBV7-9, the J call TRBJ1-6; 9 positions agree with TRBD1. The CDR3 spans 15 residues. The J segment lost 8 bases and the V segment lost 5 bases, leaving 7 bases of the junction unmatched. The germline CDR1 and CDR2 sequences are SEHNR and FQNEAQ (reference sequence). CDR3 sequence reads: CASSRTGDRYSPLHF. The CDR3 nucleotides are TGTGCCAGCAGCCGGACAGGGGATAGATATTCACCCCTCCACTTT.

The chain recombines TRBV7-9 with TRBJ1-2; D remains unclear. Germline lookup yields CDR1 SEHNR and CDR2 FQNEAQ (reference sequence). V gave up 4 bases and J gave up 8 bases, with 8 bases separating them. The CDR3 contains 11 residues. This CDR3 reads CASSSGWGYTF. The CDR3 nucleotides are TGTGCCAGCAGCTCGGGTTGGGGCTACACCTTC.

This chain joins TRBV24-1 and TRBJ2-2; TRBD2 matches 8 bases. CDR3 length: 15 amino acids. V shed 2 bases, J shed 4 bases, and the junction held 2 bases outside the gene matches. CDR1 is KGHDR, CDR2 SFDVKD, per germline. The CDR3 DNA sequence: TGTGCCACCAGTGATTCTAGCGGGTTCACCGGGGAGCTGTTTTTT. This encodes CATSDSSGFTGELFF.

This sequence joins TRBV9 and TRBJ2-6; TRBD1 matches at 7 bases. CDR1 is SGDLS, CDR2 YYNGEE, per germline. There are 17 residues in the CDR3. V shed 2 bases, J shed 0 bases, and the junction held 5 bases outside the gene matches. The chain's CDR3 is CASSVPGQPSGANVLTF. The CDR3 DNA is TGTGCCAGCAGCGTCCCGGGACAGCCCTCTGGGGCCAACGTCCTGACTTTC.

This chain's CDR3 is CASSYEGQTKNQPQHF. The CDR3 nucleotides read TGTGCCAGCAGTTATGAGGGACAAACGAAAAATCAGCCCCAGCATTTT. This chain connects TRBV6-2 or TRBV6-3 to TRBJ1-5; D is perhaps TRBD1 (6 bases). V dropped 3 bases and J dropped 4 bases, with 16 bases sitting between them. CDR1 MNHEY and CDR2 SVGEGT come from the germline V gene. The CDR3 is 16 amino acids.

V and J are TRBV2 and TRBJ2-3, with D maybe TRBD2 (5 bases). This CDR3 contains 13 residues. Germline loops: CDR1 SNHLY, CDR2 FYNNEI. Trimming removed 6 bases at V and 6 bases at J, with 13 bases between. CDR3 residues: CASRLERADTQYF. CDR3 bases: TGTGCCAGCAGACTAGAGAGGGCTGATACGCAGTATTTT.

The chain combines TRBV30 with TRBJ2-3; 8 nucleotides align to TRBD2. Germline CDR1 GTSNPN, CDR2 SVGIG (reference sequence). Losses at the gene ends were 3 bases for V and 1 base for J; bases not matched to a gene: 6. The length of the CDR3 is 15 residues. The CDR3 is CAWRRTGGRTDTQYF. In nucleotides, the CDR3 is TGTGCCTGGAGACGGACGGGAGGGCGCACAGATACGCAGTATTTT.

J is TRBJ1-5 and V is TRBV5-1; D is possibly TRBD1 (6 bases). The germline V gene has CDR1 SGHRS and CDR2 YFSETQ. The CDR3 consists of 14 residues. Trimming shortened V by 4 bases and J by 1 base, and 9 bases separated the two germline ends. CDR3 DNA sequence: TGCGCCAGCAGCGTCGGGACAAGCAATCAGCCCCAGCATTTT. As protein: CASSVGTSNQPQHF.

The J gene is TRBJ1-6, the V gene TRBV4-2; D is ambiguous. The CDR3 runs to 16 residues. V lost 1 base and J 0 bases, leaving 7 bases between the germline ends. Germline CDR1 LGHNA, CDR2 YNFKEQ. The CDR3 loop is CASSQVGSSYNSPLHF. The CDR3 coding sequence is TGTGCCAGCAGCCAAGTCGGTAGCTCCTATAATTCACCCCTCCACTTT.

The rearrangement uses TRBV10-2 and TRBJ2-3; a weak D match, TRBD1 (5 bases). Germline-derived CDR1 and CDR2 are WSHSY and SAAADI. The germline V and J ends were trimmed by 3 bases and 4 bases, with 11 bases remaining between them. The CDR3 has 14 residues. In nucleotides, the CDR3 is TGCGCCAGCAGTGAAGGCGTCAGGGCAGATACGCAGTATTTT. The encoded protein is CASSEGVRADTQYF.

This rearrangement joins TRBV30 to TRBJ1-2, with TRBD1 identical over 8 bases. After removal of 5 bases from V and 2 bases from J, the junction contained 7 bases not matched to a gene. Germline CDR1 reads GTSNPN; CDR2 reads SVGIG (reference sequence). CDR3 length: 14 amino acids. CDR3 region: CAWGQRTGNYGYTF. Here the CDR3 DNA reads TGTGCCTGGGGACAGAGGACAGGGAACTATGGCTACACCTTC.

Details on this clone: Relative to the germline gene, one junction end is altered; a read error may explain this. The rearrangement uses TRBV5-8 and TRBJ1-2; 7 bases match TRBD1. The CDR3 is made up of 11 amino acids. Germline V lookup: CDR1 SGHTS, CDR2 YDEGEE. The CDR3 nucleotides read TGTGCCAGCAGCCTTGGGGACAGAAATTTCTTC. It specifies CASSLGDRNFF.

The rearrangement joins TRBV7-2 to TRBJ1-1; 7 bases fit TRBD1. V lost 5 bases, J lost 7 bases, and 7 bases stayed unmatched. The germline gives CDR1 SGHTA, CDR2 FQGNSA. The CDR3 has 13 residues. CDR3 DNA: TGTGCCAGCAGCCGTCGGACAGGTAATGAAGCTTTCTTT. This translates into CASSRRTGNEAFF.

This sequence joins TRBV18 and TRBJ2-7, with TRBD2 identical over 10 bases. Germline CDR1 reads KGHSH; CDR2 reads LQKENI. V was clipped by 0 bases and J by 4 bases; unmatched bases: 6. The CDR3 spans 16 residues. CDR3 coding DNA: TGTGCCAGCTCACCACCGGGGACTAGCGTTTTATACGAGCAGTACTTC. This sequence encodes CASSPPGTSVLYEQYF.

V is TRBV18 and J is TRBJ1-2, with D maybe TRBD1 (6 bases). Between the trimmed V and J ends, which lost 2 bases and 9 bases, there was a span of 22 bases. CDR3 length: 16 residues. Germline loops: CDR1 KGHSH, CDR2 LQKENI. The CDR3 DNA reads TGTGCCAGCTCACCAGCCCCTTTGAACAGGGCTCGGCGCTACACCTTC. Its translation is CASSPAPLNRARRYTF.

This clone has a handful of counts. This chain links TRBV7-2 with TRBJ2-7, with D tentatively TRBD2 (5 bases). The CDR3 is 15 residues long. Germline CDR1 reads SGHTA; CDR2 reads FQGNSA. V was trimmed by 5 bases and J by 4 bases, leaving 18 bases between them. CDR3 sequence reads: CASSPSRGRWYEQYF. Written as DNA, the CDR3 is TGTGCCAGCAGCCCGAGTCGGGGAAGATGGTACGAGCAGTACTTC.

Of note for this clone: Additional DNA sequences in this sample encode the identical CDR3. The chain is built from TRBV12-3 or TRBV12-4 and TRBJ2-7; the D gene is possibly TRBD1 (5 bases). This CDR3 comprises 11 residues. With 5 bases removed from V and 3 bases from J, the gap between germline ends came to 5 bases. For the CDR3, the DNA is TGTGCCAGCAGTCAGGGCTACGAGCAGTACTTC. The encoded protein is CASSQGYEQYF.

This chain links TRBV18 with TRBJ1-5, with D tentatively TRBD1 (6 bases). Between the trimmed V and J ends, which lost 4 bases and 0 bases, there was a span of 22 bases. From germline, CDR1 is KGHSH and CDR2 LQKENI. There are 19 residues in the CDR3. As DNA, the CDR3 is TGTGCCAGCTCACTCCGACGACAGGCCTCCTTTGATAGCAATCAGCCCCAGCATTTT. Residues: CASSLRRQASFDSNQPQHF. The whole variable domain, filled in from reference TRBV18 and TRBJ1-5, reads NAGVMQNPRHLVRRRGQEARLRCSPMKGHSHVYWYRQLPEEGLKFMVYLQKENIIDESGMPKERFSAEFPKEGPSILRIQQVVRGDSAAYFCASSLRRQASFDSNQPQHFGDGTRLSIL.

V and J are TRBV7-9 and TRBJ2-1; TRBD2 agrees at 8 bases. The V and J ends lost 5 bases and 6 bases, in that order; junction bases with no gene match: 12. From germline, CDR1 is SEHNR and CDR2 FQNEAQ (reference sequence). There are 16 residues in the CDR3. Here the CDR3 reads CASSKQRPGLVNEQFF. DNA for the CDR3: TGTGCCAGCAGCAAGCAGAGGCCGGGACTAGTCAATGAGCAGTTCTTC.